The 18 T cell receptor beta chains reported below all come from one sample, sequenced in a study of T cell responses to AZD1222 COVID-19 vaccine. TCRdb's table, derived via immunoSEQ multiplex PCR, lists solely in-frame clones and lacks some. Of over 150,000 clones in the sample, 88% were seen once. The specimen was peripheral blood, collected on day 0 of AZD1222 vaccination. All receptors derive from an adult in good health.

V gene TRBV6-2 or TRBV6-3 combines with J gene TRBJ2-1; D remains unclear. CDR1 and CDR2 (germline): MNHEY, SVGEGT. Trimming took off 2 bases at V and 6 bases at J, with 14 bases between the two ends. This CDR3 region has 15 residues. Here the CDR3 reads CASSYRPLKSNEQFF. The CDR3 bases are TGTGCCAGCAGTTACCGGCCCCTTAAGTCCAATGAGCAGTTCTTC.

The chain recombines TRBV7-2 with TRBJ2-7, with D hard to call. The CDR3 consists of 11 residues. V lost 2 bases to trimming and J lost 5 bases, with 4 bases between them. Germline lookup yields CDR1 SGHTA and CDR2 FQGNSA. The CDR3 loop reads CASSLWDEQYF. In DNA, the CDR3 is TGTGCCAGCAGCTTATGGGACGAGCAGTACTTC.

The V and J genes are TRBV5-1 and TRBJ1-2, with 7 bases that match TRBD1. J gave up 0 bases and V 0 bases, and 17 bases lay outside the gene matches. The CDR3 has 20 residues. Looked up from germline, CDR1 is SGHRS and CDR2 is YFSETQ. The CDR3 DNA follows: TGCGCCAGCAGCTTGGAGGGGGTCCGTCGACAGGGCATCTCTAACTATGGCTACACCTTC. It is translated as CASSLEGVRRQGISNYGYTF.

This clone appeared a few times. The V gene is TRBV10-1, the J gene TRBJ1-5; D is undetermined. V was cut by 7 bases and J by 0 bases, with 13 bases left in between. Per germline, CDR1 WNHNN and CDR2 SYGVQD (reference sequence). The CDR3 has 15 residues. The CDR3 coding sequence is TGCGCCAGCATCTGGCAGAAGTATAGCAATCAGCCCCAGCATTTT. It codes for CASIWQKYSNQPQHF.

The genes are TRBV24-1 and TRBJ1-1; D gene unclear. The CDR3 has 15 residues. V was shortened by 2 bases and J by 1 base, with 10 bases between the two germline ends. Germline values: CDR1 KGHDR, CDR2 SFDVKD. As DNA, the CDR3 is TGTGCCACCAGTGATTCCCGGACGGGGAACACTGAAGCTTTCTTT. Translated, it gives CATSDSRTGNTEAFF.

The gene calls are TRBV5-1 and TRBJ2-5; 9 bases fit TRBD1. CDR3 length equals 15 residues. Germline V gene data show CDR1 as SGHRS and CDR2 as YFSETQ. Germline trimming cut 4 bases from V and 2 bases from J; bases unmatched to any gene: 6. CDR3 sequence (DNA): TGCGCCAGCAGCCTAGGACAGGGGCGGCAAGAGACCCAGTACTTC. Translating gives CASSLGQGRQETQYF.

The chain links TRBV7-9 to TRBJ2-5; 7 bases are shared with TRBD1. V lost 5 bases to trimming and J lost 4 bases; unmatched junction nucleotides: 16. The CDR3 is 17 residues long. Germline-derived CDR1 and CDR2 are SEHNR and FQNEAQ (reference sequence). CDR3 bases: TGTGCCAGCAGCCCTCAGAGGGTGAATGCAGGGGGAGAGACCCAGTACTTC. Translating gives CASSPQRVNAGGETQYF.

The rearrangement joins TRBV18 to TRBJ1-4, with 9 bases fitting TRBD1. Looked up from germline, CDR1 is KGHSH and CDR2 is LQKENI. V lost 6 bases to trimming and J lost 12 bases; unmatched junction nucleotides: 8. The CDR3 has 13 residues. Written as DNA, the CDR3 is TGTGCCAGCTCTCCCGGGACAGGGATGGAACTGTTTTTT. Translating it yields CASSPGTGMELFF.

V and J are TRBV6-5 and TRBJ2-7; D may be TRBD2 (5 bases). Germline CDR1 MNHEY, CDR2 SVGAGI. The germline V and J ends were trimmed by 6 bases and 4 bases, with 16 bases remaining between them. This CDR3 region has 14 residues. The CDR3 is CASRRAQGKYEQYF. CDR3 DNA: TGTGCCAGCAGGCGGGCCCAAGGGAAATACGAGCAGTACTTC.

The chain is built from TRBV23-1 and TRBJ1-3, with D possibly TRBD1 on 5 matching bases. TRBV23-1 is recorded as an ORF, its role being uncertain. The V end lost 4 bases, the J end lost 2 bases, and 12 bases lay between the germline ends. This CDR3 comprises 15 residues. The CDR3 protein is CASSLSRDPGNTIYF. The CDR3 bases are TGCGCCAGCAGTCTGAGCAGGGATCCTGGAAACACCATATATTTT.

CDR3 nucleotide sequence: TGTGCCAGCGGACAGGGGGGACTCACAGATACGCAGTATTTT. Protein: CASGQGGLTDTQYF. The chain joins TRBV19 to TRBJ2-3; 10 nucleotides align to TRBD1. Germline-derived CDR1 and CDR2 are LNHDA and SQIVND (reference sequence). J lost 2 bases, V lost 9 bases, and 5 bases had no gene match. The CDR3 covers 14 residues. Drawing the rest from reference TRBV19 and TRBJ2-3, the complete variable domain is DGGITQSPKYLFRKEGQNVTLSCEQNLNHDAMYWYRQDPGQGLRLIYYSQIVNDFQKGDIAEGYSVSREKKESFPLTVTSAQKNPTAFYLCASGQGGLTDTQYFGPGTRLTVL.

V usage is TRBV7-9 and J usage is TRBJ1-4; D unclear. This CDR3 region has 11 residues. Per the germline V gene, CDR1 is SEHNR and CDR2 is FQNEAQ (reference sequence). Trimming left V 4 bases short and J 14 bases short, with 11 bases between. Here the CDR3 reads CASSSSSVLFF. The CDR3, as DNA: TGTGCCAGCAGCTCAAGTAGCGTCCTGTTTTTT.

The J gene is TRBJ2-1, the V gene TRBV2, with TRBD2 matching 7 bases. This CDR3 has 14 amino acids. Looked up from germline, CDR1 is SNHLY and CDR2 is FYNNEI. After removal of 6 bases from V and 0 bases from J, the junction contained 2 bases not matched to a gene. This chain's CDR3 is CASSGTTSYNEQFF. Written as DNA, the CDR3 is TGTGCCAGCAGCGGGACTACCTCCTACAATGAGCAGTTCTTC.

The rearrangement joins TRBV6-2 or TRBV6-3 to TRBJ1-2; 7 bases are shared with TRBD1. The length of the CDR3 is 15 residues. With V trimmed by 2 bases and J by 4 bases, 7 bases remained unmatched. CDR1 is MNHEY, CDR2 SVGEGT, per germline. The CDR3 DNA is TGTGCCAGCAGTTACCCGGGACAGTGGATCTATGGCTACACCTTC. It specifies CASSYPGQWIYGYTF.

This chain uses TRBV6-6 with TRBJ1-1, with 12 positions matching TRBD1. The germline gives CDR1 MNHNY, CDR2 SVGAGI (reference sequence). The CDR3 length is 14 residues. The ends lost 10 bases at V and 3 bases at J; junction bases unmatched: 6. The CDR3 DNA follows: TGTGCCATTCGGGACAGGGGGCTTGACACTGAAGCTTTCTTT. Its translation is CAIRDRGLDTEAFF.

This chain joins TRBV24-1 and TRBJ2-1, with 12 bases aligning to TRBD1. V lost 3 bases, J lost 7 bases, and 6 bases stayed unmatched. Germline CDR1 is KGHDR and CDR2 is SFDVKD. The CDR3 has 16 residues. The CDR3 DNA reads as TGTGCCACCAGTGATAGGGGGACAGGGGGCAAGAATGAGCAGTTCTTC. Translating gives CATSDRGTGGKNEQFF.

The V and J genes are TRBV7-2 and TRBJ2-7; no firm D call. The V end was cut by 5 bases, the J end by 2 bases, with 4 bases between. The CDR3 sequence is 11 residues long. The germline CDR1 and CDR2 sequences are SGHTA and FQGNSA. The CDR3 DNA reads TGTGCCAGCAGCGCGGCCTACGAGCAGTACTTC. It is translated as CASSAAYEQYF. Full variable domain (rest looked up from reference TRBV7-2 and TRBJ2-7): GAGVSQSPSNKVTEKGKDVELRCDPISGHTALYWYRQSLGQGLEFLIYFQGNSAPDKSGLPSDRFSAERTGGSVSTLTIQRTQQEDSAVYLCASSAAYEQYFGPGTRLTVT.

Comments on this clone: Additional DNA sequences in this sample encode the identical CDR3. The chain combines TRBV6-5 with TRBJ1-2; a weak D match, TRBD1 (5 bases). Trimming cost V 6 bases and J 4 bases, with 12 bases left between them. The CDR3 runs to 13 residues. The germline V gene encodes CDR1 MNHEY and CDR2 SVGAGI. CDR3 nucleotides: TGTGCCAGCAGCCGAGCGGGACTCTATGGCTACACCTTC. Translated: CASSRAGLYGYTF.